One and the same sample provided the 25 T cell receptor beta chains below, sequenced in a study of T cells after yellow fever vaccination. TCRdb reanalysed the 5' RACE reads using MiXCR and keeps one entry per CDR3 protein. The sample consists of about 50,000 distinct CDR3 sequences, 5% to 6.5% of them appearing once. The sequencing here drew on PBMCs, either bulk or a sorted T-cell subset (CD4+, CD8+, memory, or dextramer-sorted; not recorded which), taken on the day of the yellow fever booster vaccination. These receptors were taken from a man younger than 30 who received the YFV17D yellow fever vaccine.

For the CDR3, the DNA is TGTGCCAGCAGCCCCACAGGGGAGACCCAGTACTTC. Translating it yields CASSPTGETQYF. The rearrangement joins TRBV14 to TRBJ2-5; a possible D gene is TRBD1 (6 bases). CDR3 length equals 12 residues. V was trimmed by 4 bases and J by 5 bases, leaving 8 bases between them. CDR1 is SGHDN and CDR2 is FVKESK in the germline V gene.

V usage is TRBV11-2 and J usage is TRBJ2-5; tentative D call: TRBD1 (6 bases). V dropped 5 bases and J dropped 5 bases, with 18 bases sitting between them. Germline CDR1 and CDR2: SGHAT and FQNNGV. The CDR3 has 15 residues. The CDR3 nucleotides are TGTGCCAGCAGCCCCAGGGGCAGGGTGTCGGAGACCCAGTACTTC. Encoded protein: CASSPRGRVSETQYF.

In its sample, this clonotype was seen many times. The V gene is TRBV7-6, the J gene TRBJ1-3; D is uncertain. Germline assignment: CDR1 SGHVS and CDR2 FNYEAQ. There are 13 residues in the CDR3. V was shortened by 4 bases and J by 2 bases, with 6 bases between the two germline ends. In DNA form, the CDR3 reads TGTGCCAGCAGCTGGAGTGCTGGAAACACCATATATTTT. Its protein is CASSWSAGNTIYF.

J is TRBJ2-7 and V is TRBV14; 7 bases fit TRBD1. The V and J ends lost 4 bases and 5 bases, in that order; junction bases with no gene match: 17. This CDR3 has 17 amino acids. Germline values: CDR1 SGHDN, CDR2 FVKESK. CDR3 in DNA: TGTGCCAGCAGCCCCAACGGTGGGGGACAGTGGGGCAACGAGCAGTACTTC. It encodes CASSPNGGGQWGNEQYF.

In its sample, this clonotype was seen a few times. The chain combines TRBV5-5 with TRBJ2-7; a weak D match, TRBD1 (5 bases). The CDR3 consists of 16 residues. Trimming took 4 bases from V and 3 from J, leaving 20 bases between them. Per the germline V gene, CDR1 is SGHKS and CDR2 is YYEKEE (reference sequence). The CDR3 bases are TGTGCCAGCAGCAAAACGGTGTCAGGGATTCACTACGAGCAGTACTTC. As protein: CASSKTVSGIHYEQYF.

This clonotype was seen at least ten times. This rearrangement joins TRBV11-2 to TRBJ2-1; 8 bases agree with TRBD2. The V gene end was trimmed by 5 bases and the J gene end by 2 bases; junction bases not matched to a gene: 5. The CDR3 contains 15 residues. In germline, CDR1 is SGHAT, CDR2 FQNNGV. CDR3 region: CASSRSGVTYNEQFF. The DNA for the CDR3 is TGTGCCAGCAGCCGTAGCGGGGTTACCTACAATGAGCAGTTCTTC.

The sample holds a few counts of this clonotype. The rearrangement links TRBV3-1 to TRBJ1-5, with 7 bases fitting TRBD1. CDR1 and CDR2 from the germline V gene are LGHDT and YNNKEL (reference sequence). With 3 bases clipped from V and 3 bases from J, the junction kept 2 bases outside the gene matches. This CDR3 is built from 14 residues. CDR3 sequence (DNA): TGTGCCAGCAGCCAGGGACAGATCAATCAGCCCCAGCATTTT. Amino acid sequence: CASSQGQINQPQHF.

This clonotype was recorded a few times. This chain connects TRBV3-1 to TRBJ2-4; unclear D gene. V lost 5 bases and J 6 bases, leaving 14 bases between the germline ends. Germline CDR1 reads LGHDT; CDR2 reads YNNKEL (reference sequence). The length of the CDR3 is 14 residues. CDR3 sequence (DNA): TGTGCCAGCAGCATGACGGACGGTGGAAACATTCAGTACTTC. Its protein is CASSMTDGGNIQYF.

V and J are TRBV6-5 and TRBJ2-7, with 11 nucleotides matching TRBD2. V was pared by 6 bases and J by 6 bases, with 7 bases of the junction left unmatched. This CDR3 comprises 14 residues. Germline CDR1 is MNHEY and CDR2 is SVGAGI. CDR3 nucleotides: TGTGCCAGCAGCCCTAGCGGGGGGCTGCTCGAGCAGTACTTC. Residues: CASSPSGGLLEQYF.

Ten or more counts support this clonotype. The CDR3 is CASSLPLSQGHEQYF. DNA of the CDR3: TGTGCCAGCAGCTTACCCCTCTCACAGGGGCACGAGCAGTACTTC. The chain links TRBV7-9 to TRBJ2-7; 7 nucleotides line up with TRBD1. Germline CDR1 SEHNR, CDR2 FQNEAQ (reference sequence). CDR3 length: 15 residues. V trimming: 2 bases; J trimming: 5 bases; junction bases outside the gene matches: 9. Together with reference TRBV7-9 and TRBJ2-7, the CDR3 gives the full variable domain: DTGVSQNPRHKITKRGQNVTFRCDPISEHNRLYWYRQTLGQGPEFLTYFQNEAQLEKSRLLSDRFSAERPKGSFSTLEIQRTEQGDSAMYLCASSLPLSQGHEQYFGPGTRLTVT.

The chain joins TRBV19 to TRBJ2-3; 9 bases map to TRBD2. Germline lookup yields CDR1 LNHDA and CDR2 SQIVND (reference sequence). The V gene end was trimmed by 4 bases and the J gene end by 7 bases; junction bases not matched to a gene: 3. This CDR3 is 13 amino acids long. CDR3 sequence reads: CASSSGGANTQYF. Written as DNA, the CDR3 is TGTGCCAGTAGTAGCGGGGGGGCAAATACGCAGTATTTT. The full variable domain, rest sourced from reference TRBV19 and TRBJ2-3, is DGGITQSPKYLFRKEGQNVTLSCEQNLNHDAMYWYRQDPGQGLRLIYYSQIVNDFQKGDIAEGYSVSREKKESFPLTVTSAQKNPTAFYLCASSSGGANTQYFGPGTRLTVL.

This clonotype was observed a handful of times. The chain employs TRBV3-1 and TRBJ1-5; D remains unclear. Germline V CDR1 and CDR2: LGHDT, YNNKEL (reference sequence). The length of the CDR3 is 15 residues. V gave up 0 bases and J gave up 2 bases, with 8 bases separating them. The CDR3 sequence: CASSQDWGGNQPQHF. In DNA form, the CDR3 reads TGTGCCAGCAGCCAAGATTGGGGAGGCAATCAGCCCCAGCATTTT.

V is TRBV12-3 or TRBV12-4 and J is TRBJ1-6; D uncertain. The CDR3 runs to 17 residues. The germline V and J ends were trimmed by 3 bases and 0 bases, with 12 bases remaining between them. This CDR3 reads CASSFSLLTSYNSPLHF. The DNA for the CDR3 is TGTGCCAGCAGTTTTTCCCTGCTGACCTCCTATAATTCACCCCTCCACTTT.

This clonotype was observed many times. CDR3: CASSPSPYEQYF. The CDR3 DNA reads TGTGCCAGCAGCCCGAGCCCCTACGAGCAGTACTTC. The rearrangement uses TRBV12-3 or TRBV12-4 and TRBJ2-7; D not resolved. V gave up 6 bases and J gave up 2 bases, with 8 bases separating them. The CDR3 length is 12 residues.

CDR3 region: CASSYSPGGNTGELFF. Written as DNA, the CDR3 is TGTGCCAGCAGTTACTCCCCCGGGGGCAACACCGGGGAGCTGTTTTTT. The rearrangement joins TRBV6-5 to TRBJ2-2; D possibly matches TRBD1 or TRBD2 (6 bases each). This CDR3 spans 16 amino acids. From germline, CDR1 is MNHEY and CDR2 SVGAGI. The germline V and J ends were trimmed by 0 bases and 2 bases, with 10 bases remaining between them.

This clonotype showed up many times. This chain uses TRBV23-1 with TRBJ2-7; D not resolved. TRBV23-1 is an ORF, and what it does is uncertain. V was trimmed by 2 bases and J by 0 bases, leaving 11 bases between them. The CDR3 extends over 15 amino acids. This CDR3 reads CASSQPGTDSYEQYF. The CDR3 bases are TGCGCCAGCAGTCAACCGGGCACCGACTCCTACGAGCAGTACTTC.

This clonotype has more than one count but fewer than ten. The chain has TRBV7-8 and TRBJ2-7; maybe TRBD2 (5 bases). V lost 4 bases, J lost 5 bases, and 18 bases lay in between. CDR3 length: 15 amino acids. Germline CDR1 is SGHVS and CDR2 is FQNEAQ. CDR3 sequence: CASSSAIRGSNEQYF. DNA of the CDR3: TGTGCCAGCAGCTCAGCGATCCGAGGGAGCAACGAGCAGTACTTC.

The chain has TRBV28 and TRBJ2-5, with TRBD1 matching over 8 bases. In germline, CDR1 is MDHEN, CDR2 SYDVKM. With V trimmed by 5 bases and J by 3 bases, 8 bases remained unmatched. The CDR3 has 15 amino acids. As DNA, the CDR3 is TGTGCCAGCAGTCTCCTCCCAGGGGGCAAAGAGACCCAGTACTTC. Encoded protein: CASSLLPGGKETQYF.

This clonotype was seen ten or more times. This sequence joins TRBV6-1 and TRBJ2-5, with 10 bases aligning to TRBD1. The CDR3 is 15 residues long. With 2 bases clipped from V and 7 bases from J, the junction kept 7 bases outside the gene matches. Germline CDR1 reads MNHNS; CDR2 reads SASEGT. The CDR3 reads CASSELGTGAVTQYF. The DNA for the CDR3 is TGTGCCAGCAGTGAACTGGGGACAGGGGCTGTGACCCAGTACTTC.

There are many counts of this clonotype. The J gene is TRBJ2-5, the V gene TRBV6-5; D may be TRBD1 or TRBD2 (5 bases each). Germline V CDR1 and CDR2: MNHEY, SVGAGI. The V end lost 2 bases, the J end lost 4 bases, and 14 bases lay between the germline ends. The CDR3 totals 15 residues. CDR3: CASSYRDRGRETQYF. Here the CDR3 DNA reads TGTGCCAGCAGTTACAGGGACCGCGGTAGAGAGACCCAGTACTTC.

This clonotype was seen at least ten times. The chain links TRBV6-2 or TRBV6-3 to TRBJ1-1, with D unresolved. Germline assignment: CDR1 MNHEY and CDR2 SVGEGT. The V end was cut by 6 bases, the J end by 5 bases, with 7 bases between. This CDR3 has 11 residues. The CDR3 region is CASSPRTEAFF. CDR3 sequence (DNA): TGTGCCAGCAGCCCGAGGACTGAAGCTTTCTTT.

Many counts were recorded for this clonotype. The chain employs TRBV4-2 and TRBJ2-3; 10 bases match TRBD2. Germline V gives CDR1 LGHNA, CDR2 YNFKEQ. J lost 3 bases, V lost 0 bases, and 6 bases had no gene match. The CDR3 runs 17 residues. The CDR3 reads CASSQEQRGGRTDTQYF. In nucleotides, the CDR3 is TGTGCCAGCAGCCAAGAACAGCGGGGGGGCCGTACAGATACGCAGTATTTT.

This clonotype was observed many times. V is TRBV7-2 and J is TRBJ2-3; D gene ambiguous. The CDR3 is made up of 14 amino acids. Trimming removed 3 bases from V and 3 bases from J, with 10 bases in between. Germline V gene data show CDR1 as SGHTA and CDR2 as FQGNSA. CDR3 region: CASSFLLGTDTQYF. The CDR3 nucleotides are TGTGCCAGCAGCTTCCTTCTAGGAACAGATACGCAGTATTTT.

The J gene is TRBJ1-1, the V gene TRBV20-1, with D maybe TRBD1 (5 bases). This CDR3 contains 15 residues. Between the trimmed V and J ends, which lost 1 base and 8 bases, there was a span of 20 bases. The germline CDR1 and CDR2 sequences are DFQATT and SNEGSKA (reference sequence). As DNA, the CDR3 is TGCAGTGCTAGAGTCCCGGGACGACAGAGGCCCGAAGCTTTCTTT. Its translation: CSARVPGRQRPEAFF.

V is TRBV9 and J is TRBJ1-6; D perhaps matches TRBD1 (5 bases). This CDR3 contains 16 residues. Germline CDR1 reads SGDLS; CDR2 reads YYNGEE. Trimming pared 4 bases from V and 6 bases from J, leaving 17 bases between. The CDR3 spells CASSPGTGGRNSPLHF. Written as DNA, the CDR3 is TGTGCCAGCAGCCCGGGGACTGGAGGTCGTAATTCACCCCTCCACTTT.